This TCR beta chain was identified in a study of identical twins. Trimming cost V 0 bases and J 0 bases, with 9 bases left between them. CDR3 length: 16 amino acids. The germline CDR1 and CDR2 sequences are MDHEN and SYDVKM. Findings and limits, study-wide: Among beta out-of-frame sequences, excess sharing between twins appeared weaker. Beta clonotypes that were abundant in cord blood contained fewer insertions, a pattern absent from memory repertoires. Partly confounded zero-insertion analyses could result from invariant MAIT and iNKT cells.

This clonotype was counted many times. What it binds is unknown. TCRdb processed the 5' RACE reads anew with MiXCR; each CDR3 protein has one entry. The sample lists 1.5 million to 2 million distinct CDR3 sequences; less than 35% were seen once. The clonotype originates from a newborn girl in good health. The sequencing input was cord blood. The chain joins TRBV28 to TRBJ2-4; D unresolved. The CDR3: CASSLWGSLAKNIQYF. The CDR3, as DNA: TGTGCCAGCAGTTTATGGGGGTCGCTAGCCAAAAACATTCAGTACTTC.